This T cell receptor beta chain was recorded in a study of blood T cell repertoires in COVID-19. Study at large: There were acute and convalescent COVID-19 samples, and they came from the United States, Italy and Spain. PBMCs, B-cell-depleted T cells, or T cells were the source of the cDNA or gDNA that made up the material.

Germline V lookup: CDR1 SGHAT, CDR2 FQNNGV. The CDR3 is 13 amino acids. V was shortened by 6 bases and J by 2 bases, with 11 bases between the two germline ends. Authors' methods: Amplification with reference gene primers provided the estimates of nucleated cell counts. Sequencing used immunoSEQ multiplex PCR; TCRdb keeps in-frame clones, though not all of them. From that table come the V and J calls and clone size; the DNA was used to work out D and trimming. The table includes more than 70,000 clones, roughly 80% detected once. Sequencing was performed on peripheral blood. The rearrangement links TRBV11-2 to TRBJ2-7; D perhaps matches TRBD1 (6 bases). This receptor was identified in a woman aged 70-85 years with acute or convalescent COVID-19. The CDR3 sequence: CASSRTVPYEQYF. DNA for the CDR3: TGTGCCAGCAGTCGGACAGTACCCTACGAGCAGTACTTC.